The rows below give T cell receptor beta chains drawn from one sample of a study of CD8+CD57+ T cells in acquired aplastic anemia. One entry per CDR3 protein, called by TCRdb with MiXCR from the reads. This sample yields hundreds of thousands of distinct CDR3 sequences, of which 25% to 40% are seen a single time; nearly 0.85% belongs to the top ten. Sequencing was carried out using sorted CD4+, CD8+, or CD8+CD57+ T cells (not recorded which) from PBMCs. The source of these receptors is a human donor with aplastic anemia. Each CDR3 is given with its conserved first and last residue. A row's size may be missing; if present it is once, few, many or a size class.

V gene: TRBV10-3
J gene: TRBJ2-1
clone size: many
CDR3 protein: CAISELAGGLGEQFF

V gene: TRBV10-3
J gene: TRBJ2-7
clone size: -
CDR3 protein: CAISTGHEQYF

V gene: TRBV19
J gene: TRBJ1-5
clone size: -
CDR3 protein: CASSNRRNRPRHF

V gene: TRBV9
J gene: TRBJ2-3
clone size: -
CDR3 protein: CASSREGLFPDTQYF

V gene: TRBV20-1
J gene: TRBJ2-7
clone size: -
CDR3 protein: CSARDSIPRWVWGSYEQYF

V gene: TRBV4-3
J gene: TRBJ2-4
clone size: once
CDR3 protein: CASSQVRGENIQYF

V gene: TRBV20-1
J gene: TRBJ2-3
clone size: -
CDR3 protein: CSARDGGGHTDTQYF

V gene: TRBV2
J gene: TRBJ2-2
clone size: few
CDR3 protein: CASHPWVAGEGRELFF

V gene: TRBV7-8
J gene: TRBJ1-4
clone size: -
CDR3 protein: CASSLGLDEKLFF

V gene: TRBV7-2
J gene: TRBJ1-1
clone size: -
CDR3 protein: CASSLAQGGPEAFF

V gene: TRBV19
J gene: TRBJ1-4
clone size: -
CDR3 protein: CASSIDGTGVNEKLFF

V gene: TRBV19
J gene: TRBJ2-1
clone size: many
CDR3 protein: CAISTSGFNEQFF

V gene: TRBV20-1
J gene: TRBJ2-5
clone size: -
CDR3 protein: CSAVEAQETQYF

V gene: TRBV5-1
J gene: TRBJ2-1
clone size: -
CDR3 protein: CASSSGLAGGRNEQFF

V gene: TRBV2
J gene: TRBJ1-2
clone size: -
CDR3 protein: CASSLSPWELYYGYTF

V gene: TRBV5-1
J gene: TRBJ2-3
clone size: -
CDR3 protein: CASTEGHGTNTQYF

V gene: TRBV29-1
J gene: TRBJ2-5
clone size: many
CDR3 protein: CSVERGPQETQYF

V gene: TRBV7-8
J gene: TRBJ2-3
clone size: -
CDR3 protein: CASSLFRLRCTDTQYF

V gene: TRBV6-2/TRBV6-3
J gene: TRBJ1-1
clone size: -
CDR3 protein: CASSYSRFSLRENTEAFF

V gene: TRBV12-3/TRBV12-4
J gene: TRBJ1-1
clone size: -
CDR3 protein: CASSLVSSRNTEAFF

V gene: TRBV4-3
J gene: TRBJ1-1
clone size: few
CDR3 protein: CASSQSSYTEAFF

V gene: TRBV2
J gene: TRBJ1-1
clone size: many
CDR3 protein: CASSDRIGGTEAFF

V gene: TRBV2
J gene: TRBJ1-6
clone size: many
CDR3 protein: CASSDSGTLFFVSPLHF

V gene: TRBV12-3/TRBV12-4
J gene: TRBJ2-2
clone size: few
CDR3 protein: CASRGQVLTGELFF

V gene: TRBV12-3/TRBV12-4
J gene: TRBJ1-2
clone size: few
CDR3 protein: CASSLAPTGNYGYTF

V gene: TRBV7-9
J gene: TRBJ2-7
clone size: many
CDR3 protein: CASSRDRGFNEQYF

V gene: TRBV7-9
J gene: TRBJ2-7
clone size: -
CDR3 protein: CASSHQQGSEQYF

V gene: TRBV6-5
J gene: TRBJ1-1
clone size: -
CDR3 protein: CASSYSGETEAFF

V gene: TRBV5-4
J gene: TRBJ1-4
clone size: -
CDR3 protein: CASSSYRWRGEKLFF

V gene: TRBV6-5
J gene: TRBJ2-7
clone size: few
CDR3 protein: CASSYRESGYEQYF

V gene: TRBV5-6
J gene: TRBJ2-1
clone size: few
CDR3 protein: CASSHLGLAGDNEQFF

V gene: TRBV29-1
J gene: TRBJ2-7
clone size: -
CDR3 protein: CSVDGQGGYEQYF

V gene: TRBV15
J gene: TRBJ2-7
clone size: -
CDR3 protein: CATANLGGMGEQYF

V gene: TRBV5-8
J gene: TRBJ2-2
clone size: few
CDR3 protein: CASSLMSGRTGELFF

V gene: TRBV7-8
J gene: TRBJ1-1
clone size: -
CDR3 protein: CASSFSGWANTEAFF

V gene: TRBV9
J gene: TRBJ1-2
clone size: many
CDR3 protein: CASSPGQGAHGYTF

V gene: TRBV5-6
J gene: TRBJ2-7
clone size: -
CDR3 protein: CASSSRRQISYEQYF

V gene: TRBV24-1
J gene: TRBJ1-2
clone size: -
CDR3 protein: CASSPIRGQGAGGYTF

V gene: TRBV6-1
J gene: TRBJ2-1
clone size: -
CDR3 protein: CASRDGTAHNEQFF

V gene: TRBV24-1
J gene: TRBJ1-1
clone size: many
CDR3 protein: CATSAQFSQDTEAFF

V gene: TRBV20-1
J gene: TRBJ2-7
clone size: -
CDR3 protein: CSAHSRAAYEQYF

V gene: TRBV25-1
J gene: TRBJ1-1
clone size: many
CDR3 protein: CASLPRGGGTEAFF

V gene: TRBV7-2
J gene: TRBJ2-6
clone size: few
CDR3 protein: CASSLAGESGANVLTF

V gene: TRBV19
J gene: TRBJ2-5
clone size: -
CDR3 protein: CASSITSGDQETQYF

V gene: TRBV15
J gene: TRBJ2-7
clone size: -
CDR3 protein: CATSSLGFGRRAEQYF

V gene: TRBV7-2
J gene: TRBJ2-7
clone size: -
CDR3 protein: CASSSGQGTEQYF

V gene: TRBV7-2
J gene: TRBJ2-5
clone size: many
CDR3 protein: CASSLNWETQYF

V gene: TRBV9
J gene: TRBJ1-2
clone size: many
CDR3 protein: CASSVQGANNYGYTF

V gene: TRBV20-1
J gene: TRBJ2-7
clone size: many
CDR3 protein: CSARDSQHSYEQYF

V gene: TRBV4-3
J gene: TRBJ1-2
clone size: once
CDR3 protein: CASSQVSRPTNYGYTF

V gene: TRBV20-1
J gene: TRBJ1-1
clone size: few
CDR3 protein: CSARDLGRLNTEAFF

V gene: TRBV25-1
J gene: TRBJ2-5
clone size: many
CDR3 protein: CASSDMGRGGKETQYF

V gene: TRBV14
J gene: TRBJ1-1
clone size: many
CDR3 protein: CASSLRQGTNTEAFF

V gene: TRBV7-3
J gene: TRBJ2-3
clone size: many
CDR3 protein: CASSLRPTDTQYF

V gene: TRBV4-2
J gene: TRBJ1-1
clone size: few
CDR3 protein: CASSQDLGQEAFF

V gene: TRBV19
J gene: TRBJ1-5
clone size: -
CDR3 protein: CASREDRGDQPQHF

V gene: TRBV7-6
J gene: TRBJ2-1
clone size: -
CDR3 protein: CASSLQGAHEQFF